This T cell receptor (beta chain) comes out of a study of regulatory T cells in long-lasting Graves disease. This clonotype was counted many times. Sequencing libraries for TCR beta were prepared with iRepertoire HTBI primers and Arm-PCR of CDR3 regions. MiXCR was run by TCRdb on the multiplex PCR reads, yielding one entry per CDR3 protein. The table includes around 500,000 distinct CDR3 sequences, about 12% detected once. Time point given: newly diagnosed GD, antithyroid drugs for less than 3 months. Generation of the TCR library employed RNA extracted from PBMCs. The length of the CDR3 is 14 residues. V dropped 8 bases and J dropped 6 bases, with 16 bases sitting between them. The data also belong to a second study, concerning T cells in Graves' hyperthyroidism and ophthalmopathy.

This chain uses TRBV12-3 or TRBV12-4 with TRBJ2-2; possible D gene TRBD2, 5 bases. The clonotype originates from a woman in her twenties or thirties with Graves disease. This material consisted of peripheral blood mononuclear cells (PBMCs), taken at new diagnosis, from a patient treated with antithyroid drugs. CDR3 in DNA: TGTGCCAGCGGAGGAACTTCCCTTCCCGGGGAGCTGTTTTTT. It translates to CASGGTSLPGELFF.